The 23 T cell receptor beta chains in this list originate from one sample, sequenced in a study of blood T cell repertoires in COVID-19. TCRdb's table, derived via immunoSEQ multiplex PCR, lists solely in-frame clones and lacks some. The table lists about 200,000 clones, about 90% of them singletons, with 1% to 1.5% in the top ten. What was sequenced was peripheral blood. These receptors were obtained from a man aged 25-45 years with acute or convalescent COVID-19.

This sequence joins TRBV6-6 and TRBJ1-1, with D possibly being TRBD1 (5 bases). CDR1 MNHNY and CDR2 SVGAGI come from the germline V gene (reference sequence). The CDR3 length is 13 residues. V lost 5 bases and J 4 bases, leaving 11 bases between the germline ends. CDR3 nucleotides: TGTGCCAGCAGTAAGATGGACACCACTGAAGCTTTCTTT. Its protein product is CASSKMDTTEAFF.

The chain is built from TRBV11-3 and TRBJ2-7, with 7 bases aligning to TRBD1. Trimming cost V 5 bases and J 3 bases; bases outside gene matches: 1. The CDR3 totals 12 residues. The germline CDR1 and CDR2 sequences are SGHNT and YENEEA. Here the CDR3 reads CASSGDSYEQYF. The CDR3 DNA reads as TGTGCCAGCAGCGGGGACAGCTACGAGCAGTACTTC.

The chain uses TRBV28 and TRBJ1-5, with D possibly being TRBD1 (5 bases). The CDR3 is made up of 16 amino acids. Germline values: CDR1 MDHEN, CDR2 SYDVKM. V was cut by 6 bases and J by 2 bases, with 17 bases left in between. The CDR3 sequence is CASRYPPGLGNQPQHF. CDR3 nucleotides: TGTGCCAGCAGATACCCCCCAGGGCTCGGCAATCAGCCCCAGCATTTT.

The chain recombines TRBV6-5 with TRBJ2-4, with a possible D match to TRBD2 (5 bases). Trimming cost V 4 bases and J 0 bases, with 10 bases left between them. CDR3 length equals 15 residues. The germline V gene encodes CDR1 MNHEY and CDR2 SVGAGI. The CDR3 protein is CASSSLDLAKNIQYF. The CDR3 DNA reads as TGTGCCAGCAGTTCACTAGACCTAGCCAAAAACATTCAGTACTTC.

The chain recombines TRBV7-2 with TRBJ1-2; TRBD1 might be the D (5 bases). V lost 1 base and J 5 bases, leaving 23 bases between the germline ends. Germline assignment: CDR1 SGHTA and CDR2 FQGNSA. The CDR3 extends over 18 amino acids. The CDR3 reads CASSLEGMGLTYLYGYTF. DNA of the CDR3: TGTGCCAGCAGCTTAGAGGGCATGGGACTGACCTATTTATATGGCTACACCTTC. The entire variable domain, with the rest obtained from reference TRBV7-2 and TRBJ1-2, is as follows: GAGVSQSPSNKVTEKGKDVELRCDPISGHTALYWYRQSLGQGLEFLIYFQGNSAPDKSGLPSDRFSAERTGGSVSTLTIQRTQQEDSAVYLCASSLEGMGLTYLYGYTFGSGTRLTVV.

V is TRBV19 and J is TRBJ2-3; D perhaps matches TRBD1 (6 bases). Germline V gene sequence: CDR1 LNHDA, CDR2 SQIVND (reference sequence). Trimming took off 5 bases at V and 1 base at J, with 10 bases between the two ends. This CDR3 is 14 amino acids long. CDR3 DNA: TGTGCCAGTAGTTACAGGGCCCGCACAGATACGCAGTATTTT. Translation: CASSYRARTDTQYF.

This rearrangement joins TRBV7-3 to TRBJ2-5, with a tentative D call TRBD1 (7 bases). The CDR3 has 16 amino acids. Trimming removed 1 base from V and 1 base from J, with 13 bases in between. CDR1 and CDR2 from the germline V gene are SGHTA and FQGTGA. As DNA, the CDR3 is TGTGCCAGCAGCTTAAGGACAGGAGGGGTCCAAGAGACCCAGTACTTC. Translating gives CASSLRTGGVQETQYF.

The rearrangement links TRBV28 to TRBJ2-1, with D perhaps matching TRBD2 (6 bases). V shed 6 bases and J shed 2 bases, with 14 bases lying between them. The CDR3 covers 15 residues. The germline gives CDR1 MDHEN, CDR2 SYDVKM. Written as DNA, the CDR3 is TGTGCCAGCAGATCCTCGGGGGTCACCTACAATGAGCAGTTCTTC. It codes for CASRSSGVTYNEQFF.

This clone was seen many times. The chain employs TRBV28 and TRBJ2-2; TRBD1 matches at 7 bases. V shed 4 bases, J shed 7 bases, and the junction held 12 bases outside the gene matches. The V gene's germline CDR1 is MDHEN and CDR2 SYDVKM. CDR3 length: 16 amino acids. In nucleotides, the CDR3 is TGTGCCAGCAGTTCGACCGGGACAGACCTGTTCGGGGAGCTGTTTTTT. Translation gives CASSSTGTDLFGELFF.

The genes are TRBV6-1 and TRBJ2-5; TRBD2 aligns across 11 bases. The trim removed 2 bases at V and 2 bases at J, leaving 13 bases unmatched. Germline V lookup: CDR1 MNHNS, CDR2 SASEGT. This CDR3 comprises 19 residues. The CDR3: CASSEKPPLAGGGQETQYF. DNA of the CDR3: TGTGCCAGCAGTGAAAAACCCCCCCTAGCGGGGGGAGGGCAAGAGACCCAGTACTTC.

This clone appeared once. DNA of the CDR3: TGTGCCAGCGGAACTCCACGGACAGGCCCAGGGACCGGGGAGCTGTTTTTT. This codes for CASGTPRTGPGTGELFF. The chain joins TRBV9 to TRBJ2-2; 7 nucleotides align to TRBD1. V shed 7 bases, J shed 5 bases, and the junction held 17 bases outside the gene matches. Looked up from germline, CDR1 is SGDLS and CDR2 is YYNGEE. The CDR3 is 17 residues long.

This chain uses TRBV10-3 with TRBJ2-3, with D tentatively TRBD2 (5 bases). The ends were cut back, 7 bases at V and 2 bases at J, with 16 bases in the middle. There are 15 residues in the CDR3. Germline-derived CDR1 and CDR2 are ENHRY and SYGVKD. For the CDR3, the DNA is TGTGCCATCAAAGATAGCGCGACGATCACAGATACGCAGTATTTT. Protein sequence: CAIKDSATITDTQYF.

The chain employs TRBV6-5 and TRBJ2-2; the D gene is possibly TRBD1 (5 bases). Germline CDR1 MNHEY, CDR2 SVGAGI. V was shortened by 7 bases and J by 6 bases, with 18 bases between the two germline ends. The CDR3 totals 15 residues. The CDR3 reads CASTESSGKAGELFF. The CDR3 DNA follows: TGTGCCAGCACCGAATCTTCAGGGAAGGCCGGGGAGCTGTTTTTT.

CDR3 region: CSYRRTGFSDTQYF. CDR3 sequence (DNA): TGCAGCTATCGACGGACAGGATTTTCCGATACGCAGTATTTT. The chain links TRBV29-1 to TRBJ2-3; 7 bases agree with TRBD1. The V gene end was trimmed by 8 bases and the J gene end by 6 bases; junction bases not matched to a gene: 14. Germline V lookup: CDR1 SQVTM, CDR2 ANQGSEA. The CDR3 runs to 14 residues.

The chain is built from TRBV28 and TRBJ1-6, with 7 bases lining up with TRBD1. With 6 bases clipped from V and 7 bases from J, the junction kept 6 bases outside the gene matches. This CDR3 is 14 amino acids long. Per germline, CDR1 MDHEN and CDR2 SYDVKM. CDR3 coding DNA: TGTGCCAGCAGGGGCCGGGACAGCAATTCACCCCTCCACTTT. Amino acid sequence: CASRGRDSNSPLHF.

The chain links TRBV15 to TRBJ1-4; no clear D gene. Germline V CDR1 and CDR2: LNHNV, YYDKDF (reference sequence). The CDR3 sequence is 17 residues long. Trimming pared 1 base from V and 0 bases from J, leaving 12 bases between. Written as DNA, the CDR3 is TGTGCCACCAGCAGAGTCGACACCTTTGCAACTAATGAAAAACTGTTTTTT. It translates to CATSRVDTFATNEKLFF.

J is TRBJ2-3 and V is TRBV10-1; D perhaps matches TRBD2 (6 bases). Germline V gene data show CDR1 as WNHNN and CDR2 as SYGVQD (reference sequence). Trimming left V 0 bases short and J 7 bases short, with 14 bases between. The CDR3 runs 15 residues. The CDR3 sequence is CASSESQGGQYTQYF. The DNA of the CDR3 is TGCGCCAGCAGTGAGTCGCAAGGAGGGCAGTATACGCAGTATTTT.

The chain has TRBV27 and TRBJ1-1, with D possibly TRBD1 on 5 matching bases. Deletions cut 2 bases from V and 3 bases from J, with 10 bases between. Germline-derived CDR1 and CDR2 are MNHEY and SMNVEV (reference sequence). This CDR3 spans 14 amino acids. The CDR3 loop reads CASSLGQGYTEAFF. The CDR3 DNA reads TGTGCCAGCAGTTTAGGTCAGGGCTACACTGAAGCTTTCTTT.

The chain carries TRBV3-1 (or the pseudogene TRBV3-2) and TRBJ2-1, with D unresolved. Germline lookup yields CDR1 LGHDT and CDR2 YNNKEL (reference sequence). The CDR3 loop spans 16 amino acids. V lost 4 bases and J lost 6, with 19 bases in between. CDR3 DNA sequence: TGTGCCAGCAGCCGAAAGAGGCGAGATTATGGCAATGAGCAGTTCTTC. This encodes CASSRKRRDYGNEQFF.

The V and J genes are TRBV4-2 and TRBJ2-7; 10 bases fit TRBD2. CDR3 length equals 19 residues. The junction had 17 bases not matched to a gene; V was cut back by 4 bases and J by 2 bases. Germline CDR1 LGHNA, CDR2 YNFKEQ. The DNA of the CDR3 is TGTGCCAGCAGCCTGACCGCGGTGAAGCGGGGGGGAATAACCTACGAGCAGTACTTC. Amino acids: CASSLTAVKRGGITYEQYF.

The sample holds one count of this clone. V gene TRBV30 combines with J gene TRBJ2-1; 10 positions match TRBD2. The germline CDR1 and CDR2 sequences are GTSNPN and SVGIG (reference sequence). This CDR3 region has 15 residues. Germline trimming cut 0 bases from V and 9 bases from J; bases unmatched to any gene: 8. DNA of the CDR3: TGTGCCTGGAGTGTACCCAGCGGGGGGGCTATTGAGCAGTTCTTC. Its protein is CAWSVPSGGAIEQFF. Drawing the rest from reference TRBV30 and TRBJ2-1, the complete variable domain is SQTIHQWPATLVQPVGSPLSLECTVEGTSNPNLYWYRQAAGRGLQLLFYSVGIGQISSEVPQNLSASRPQDRQFILSSKKLLLSDSGFYLCAWSVPSGGAIEQFFGPGTRLTVL.

A single count supports this clone. The CDR3 here is CASSQEAGIWRTEAFF. The CDR3 nucleotides are TGTGCCAGCAGCCAAGAGGCGGGGATCTGGCGGACTGAAGCTTTCTTT. The chain uses TRBV4-2 and TRBJ1-1; D gene uncertain. Germline CDR1 is LGHNA and CDR2 is YNFKEQ. V gave up 0 bases and J gave up 5 bases, with 16 bases separating them. This CDR3 is 16 amino acids long.

The V gene is TRBV6-5, the J gene TRBJ1-6; D perhaps matches TRBD1 (5 bases). The V gene's germline CDR1 is MNHEY and CDR2 SVGAGI. The CDR3 has 15 amino acids. V shed 5 bases and J shed 5 bases, with 13 bases lying between them. CDR3 bases: TGTGCCAGCAGTAATCCAGGGCCTAATAATTCACCCCTCCACTTT. Its protein is CASSNPGPNNSPLHF.